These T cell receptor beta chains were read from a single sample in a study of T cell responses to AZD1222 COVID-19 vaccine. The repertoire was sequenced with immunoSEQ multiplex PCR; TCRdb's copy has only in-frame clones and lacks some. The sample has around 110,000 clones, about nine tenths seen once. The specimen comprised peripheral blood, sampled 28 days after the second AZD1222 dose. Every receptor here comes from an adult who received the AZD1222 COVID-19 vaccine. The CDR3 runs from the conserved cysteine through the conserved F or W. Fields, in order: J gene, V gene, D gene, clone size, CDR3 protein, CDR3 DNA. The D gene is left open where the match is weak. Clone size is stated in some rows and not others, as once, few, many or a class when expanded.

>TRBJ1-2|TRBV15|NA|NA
CATSRAIRVGYTF
TGTGCCACCAGCAGAGCCATTCGGGTGGGCTACACCTTC
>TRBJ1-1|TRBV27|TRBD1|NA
CASSLSGQGWSNTEAFF
TGTGCCAGCAGTTTATCCGGACAGGGCTGGTCGAACACTGAAGCTTTCTTT
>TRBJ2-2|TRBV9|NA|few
CASNLNTGELFF
TGTGCCAGCAATCTGAACACCGGGGAGCTGTTTTTT
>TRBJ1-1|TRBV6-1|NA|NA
CASSEALGRSNTEAFF
TGTGCCAGCAGTGAAGCGCTTGGCAGGTCGAACACTGAAGCTTTCTTT
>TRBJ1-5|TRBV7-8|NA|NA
CASSLEGQTNQPQHF
TGTGCCAGCAGCTTAGAGGGGCAGACTAATCAGCCCCAGCATTTT
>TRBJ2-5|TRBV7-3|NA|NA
CASSATRTETQYF
TGTGCCAGCAGCGCTACTAGGACTGAGACCCAGTACTTC
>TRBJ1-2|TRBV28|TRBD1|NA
CASSRQGGYGYTF
TGTGCCAGCAGTAGACAGGGGGGATATGGCTACACCTTC
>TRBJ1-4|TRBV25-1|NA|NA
CASSSLPNEKLFF
TGTGCCAGCAGTTCCCTCCCTAATGAAAAACTGTTTTTT
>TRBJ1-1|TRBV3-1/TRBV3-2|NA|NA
CASSQGPRPEAFF
TGTGCCAGCAGCCAAGGTCCCAGGCCCGAAGCTTTCTTT
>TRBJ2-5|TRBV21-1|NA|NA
CASSKTPLPGGWETQYF
TGTGCCAGCAGCAAAACCCCGCTTCCAGGGGGCTGGGAGACCCAGTACTTC
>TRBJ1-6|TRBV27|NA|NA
CASSLRTNSPLHF
TGTGCCAGCAGTTTACGTACTAATTCACCCCTCCACTTT
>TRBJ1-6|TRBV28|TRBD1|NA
CASRGAGGAGSPLHF
TGTGCCAGCCGGGGGGCAGGGGGCGCAGGGTCACCCCTCCACTTT
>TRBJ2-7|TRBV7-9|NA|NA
CASSLEPQGSYFYEQYF
TGTGCCAGCAGCTTAGAGCCACAGGGTTCCTATTTTTACGAGCAGTACTTC
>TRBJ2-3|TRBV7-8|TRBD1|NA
CASSRGAGTGTDTQYF
TGTGCCAGCAGCCGGGGGGCGGGGACAGGGACTGATACGCAGTATTTT
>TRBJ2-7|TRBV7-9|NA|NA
CASSPASGQPPQQYF
TGTGCCAGCAGCCCTGCATCAGGCCAGCCTCCCCAGCAGTACTTC